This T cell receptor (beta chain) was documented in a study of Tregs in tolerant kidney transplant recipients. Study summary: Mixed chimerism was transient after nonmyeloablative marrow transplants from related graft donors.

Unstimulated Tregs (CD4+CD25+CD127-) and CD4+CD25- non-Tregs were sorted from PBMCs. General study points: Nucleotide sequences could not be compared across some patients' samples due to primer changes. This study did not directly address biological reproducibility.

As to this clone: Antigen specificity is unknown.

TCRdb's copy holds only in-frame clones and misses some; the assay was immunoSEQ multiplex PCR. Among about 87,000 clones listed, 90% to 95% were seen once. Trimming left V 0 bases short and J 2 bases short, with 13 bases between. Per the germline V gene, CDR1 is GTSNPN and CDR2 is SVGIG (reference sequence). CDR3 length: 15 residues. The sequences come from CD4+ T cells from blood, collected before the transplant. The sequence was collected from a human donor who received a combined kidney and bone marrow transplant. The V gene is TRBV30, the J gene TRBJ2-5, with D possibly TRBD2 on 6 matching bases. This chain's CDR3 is CAWSVFLASQETQYF. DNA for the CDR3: TGTGCCTGGAGTGTATTCCTAGCGTCACAAGAGACCCAGTACTTC.